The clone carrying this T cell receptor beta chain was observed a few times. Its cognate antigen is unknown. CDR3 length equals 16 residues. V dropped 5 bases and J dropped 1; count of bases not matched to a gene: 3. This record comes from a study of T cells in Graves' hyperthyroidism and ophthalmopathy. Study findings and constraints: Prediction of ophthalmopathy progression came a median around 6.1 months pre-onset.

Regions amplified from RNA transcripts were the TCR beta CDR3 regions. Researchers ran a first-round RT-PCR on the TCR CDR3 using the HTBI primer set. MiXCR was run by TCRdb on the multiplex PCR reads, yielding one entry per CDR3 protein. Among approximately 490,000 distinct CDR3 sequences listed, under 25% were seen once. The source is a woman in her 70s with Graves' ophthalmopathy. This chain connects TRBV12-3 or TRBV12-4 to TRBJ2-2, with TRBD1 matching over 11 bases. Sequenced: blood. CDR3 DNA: TGTGCCAGCAGTCGAGGGACAGGGGGGAACACCGGGGAGCTGTTTTTT. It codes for CASSRGTGGNTGELFF.